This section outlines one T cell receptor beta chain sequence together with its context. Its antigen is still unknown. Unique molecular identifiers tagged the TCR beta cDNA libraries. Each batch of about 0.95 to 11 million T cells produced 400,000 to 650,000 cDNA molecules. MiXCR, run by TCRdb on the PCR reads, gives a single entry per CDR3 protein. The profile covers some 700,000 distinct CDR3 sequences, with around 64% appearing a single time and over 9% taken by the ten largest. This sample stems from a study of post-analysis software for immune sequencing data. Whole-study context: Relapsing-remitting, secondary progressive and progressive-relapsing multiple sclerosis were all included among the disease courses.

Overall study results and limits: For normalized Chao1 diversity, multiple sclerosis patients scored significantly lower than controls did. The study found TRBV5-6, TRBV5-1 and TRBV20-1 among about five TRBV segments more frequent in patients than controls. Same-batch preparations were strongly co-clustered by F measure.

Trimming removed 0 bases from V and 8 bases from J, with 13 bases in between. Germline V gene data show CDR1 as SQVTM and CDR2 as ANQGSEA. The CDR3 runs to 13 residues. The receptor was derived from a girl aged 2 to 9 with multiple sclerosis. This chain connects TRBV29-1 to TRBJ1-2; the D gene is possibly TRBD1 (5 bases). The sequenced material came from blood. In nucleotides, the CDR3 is TGCAGCGTTGAAGAAGGGGCAAAGAGGGGCTACACCTTC. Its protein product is CSVEEGAKRGYTF.